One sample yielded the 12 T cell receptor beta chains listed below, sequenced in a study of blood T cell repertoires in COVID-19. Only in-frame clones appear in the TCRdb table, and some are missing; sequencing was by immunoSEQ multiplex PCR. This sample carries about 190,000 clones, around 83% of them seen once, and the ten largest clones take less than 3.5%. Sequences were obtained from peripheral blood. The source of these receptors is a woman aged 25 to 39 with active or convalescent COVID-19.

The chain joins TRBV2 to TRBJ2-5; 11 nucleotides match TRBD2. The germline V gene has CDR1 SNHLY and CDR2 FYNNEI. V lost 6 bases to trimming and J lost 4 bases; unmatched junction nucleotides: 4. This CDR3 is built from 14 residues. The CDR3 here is CASRPGLAVETQYF. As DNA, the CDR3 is TGTGCCAGCAGGCCGGGACTAGCGGTAGAGACCCAGTACTTC.

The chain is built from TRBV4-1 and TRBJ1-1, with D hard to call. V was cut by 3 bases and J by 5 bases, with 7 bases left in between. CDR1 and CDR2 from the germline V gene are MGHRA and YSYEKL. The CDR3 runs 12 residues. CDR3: CASSHPLTEAFF. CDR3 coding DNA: TGCGCCAGCAGCCATCCCCTGACTGAAGCTTTCTTT.

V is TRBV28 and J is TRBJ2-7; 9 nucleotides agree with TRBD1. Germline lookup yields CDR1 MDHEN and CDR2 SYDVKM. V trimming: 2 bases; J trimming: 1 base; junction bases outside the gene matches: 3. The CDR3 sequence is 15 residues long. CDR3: CASSLLGQGSYEQYF. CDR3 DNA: TGTGCCAGCAGTTTACTAGGACAGGGGTCCTACGAGCAGTACTTC.

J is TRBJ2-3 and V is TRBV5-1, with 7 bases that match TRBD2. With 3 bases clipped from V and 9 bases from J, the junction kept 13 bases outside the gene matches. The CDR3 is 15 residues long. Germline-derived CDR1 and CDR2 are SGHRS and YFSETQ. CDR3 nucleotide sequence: TGCGCCAGCAGCTCAGAAACCGGAGCGGGGACGACGCAGTATTTT. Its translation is CASSSETGAGTTQYF.

Here the CDR3 DNA reads TGTGCCACCAGTGCGAGGCAGGGGTCAAAGACCCAGTACTTC. Protein product: CATSARQGSKTQYF. This chain connects TRBV24-1 to TRBJ2-5; D is possibly TRBD1 (6 bases). The CDR3 covers 14 residues. V lost 5 bases to trimming and J lost 6 bases, with 15 bases between them. Germline V gene data show CDR1 as KGHDR and CDR2 as SFDVKD.

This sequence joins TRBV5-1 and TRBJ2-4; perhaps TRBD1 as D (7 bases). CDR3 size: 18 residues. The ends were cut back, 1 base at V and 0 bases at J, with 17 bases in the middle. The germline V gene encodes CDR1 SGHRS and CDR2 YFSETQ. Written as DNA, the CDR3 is TGCGCCAGCAGCTTGCCGCGGGACAGTTCCTTAGCCAAAAACATTCAGTACTTC. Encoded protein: CASSLPRDSSLAKNIQYF.

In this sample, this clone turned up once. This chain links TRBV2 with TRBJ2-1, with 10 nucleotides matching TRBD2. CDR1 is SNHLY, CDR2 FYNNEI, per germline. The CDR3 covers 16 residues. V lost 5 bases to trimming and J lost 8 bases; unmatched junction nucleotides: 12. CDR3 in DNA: TGTGCCAGCAGTCCACCTAAGCGGGAGGGCCGGTATGAGCAGTTCTTC. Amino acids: CASSPPKREGRYEQFF. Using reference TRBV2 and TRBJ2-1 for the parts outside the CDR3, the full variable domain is EPEVTQTPSHQVTQMGQEVILRCVPISNHLYFYWYRQILGQKVEFLVSFYNNEISEKSEIFDDQFSVERPDGSNFTLKIRSTKLEDSAMYFCASSPPKREGRYEQFFGPGTRLTVL.

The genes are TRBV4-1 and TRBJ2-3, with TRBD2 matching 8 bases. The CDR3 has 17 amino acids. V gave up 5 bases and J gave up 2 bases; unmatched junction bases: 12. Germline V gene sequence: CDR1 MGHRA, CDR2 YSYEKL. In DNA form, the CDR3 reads TGCGCCAGCAGCGACAGAGGGACTAGGGTTCCCACAGATACGCAGTATTTT. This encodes CASSDRGTRVPTDTQYF.

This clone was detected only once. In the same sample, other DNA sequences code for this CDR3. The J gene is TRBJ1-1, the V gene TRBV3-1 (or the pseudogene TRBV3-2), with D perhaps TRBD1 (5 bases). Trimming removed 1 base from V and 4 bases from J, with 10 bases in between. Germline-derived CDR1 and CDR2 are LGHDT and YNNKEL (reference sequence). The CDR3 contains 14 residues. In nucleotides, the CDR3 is TGTGCCAGCAGCCAAGTGCAGGGAGGCACTGAAGCTTTCTTT. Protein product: CASSQVQGGTEAFF.

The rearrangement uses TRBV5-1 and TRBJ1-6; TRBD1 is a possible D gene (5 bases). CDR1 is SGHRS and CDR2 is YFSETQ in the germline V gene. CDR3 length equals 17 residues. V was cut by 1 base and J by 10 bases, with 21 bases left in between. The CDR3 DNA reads TGCGCCAGCAGCTTGAGTCCCCCGGGACTGGTCGTCTCACCCCTCCACTTT. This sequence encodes CASSLSPPGLVVSPLHF. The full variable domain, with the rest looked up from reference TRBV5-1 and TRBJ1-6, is KAGVTQTPRYLIKTRGQQVTLSCSPISGHRSVSWYQQTPGQGLQFLFEYFSETQRNKGNFPGRFSGRQFSNSRSEMNVSTLELGDSALYLCASSLSPPGLVVSPLHFGNGTRLTVT.

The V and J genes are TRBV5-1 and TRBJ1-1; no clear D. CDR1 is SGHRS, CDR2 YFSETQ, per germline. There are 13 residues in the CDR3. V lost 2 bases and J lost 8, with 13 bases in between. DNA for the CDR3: TGCGCCAGCAGCTTATCCGACACGCTAGAAGCTTTCTTT. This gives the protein CASSLSDTLEAFF.

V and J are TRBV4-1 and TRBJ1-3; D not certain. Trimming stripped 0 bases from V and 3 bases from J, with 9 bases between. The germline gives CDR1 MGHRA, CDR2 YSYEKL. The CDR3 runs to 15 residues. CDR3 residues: CASSQDQYGGNTIYF. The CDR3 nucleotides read TGCGCCAGCAGCCAAGATCAATACGGTGGAAACACCATATATTTT.